Presented here are 25 T cell receptor beta chains from one specimen sequenced in a study of CD8+ T cells in alopecia areata. As to treatment: oral pan-JAK inhibitor, 5-10 mg twice daily. RNA was isolated and reverse transcribed to cDNA, the sequencing template. The table came from immunoSEQ multiplex PCR; TCRdb's copy has only in-frame clones and leaves some out. The top ten hold 13% to 15% of the sample, which has around 160,000 clones, about 60% seen once. The sample consisted of CD4+ T cells sorted from blood, taken at week 24, from a patient treated with tofacitinib. Receptor source: a human donor with alopecia areata.

The chain employs TRBV6-1 and TRBJ1-4; TRBD1 agrees at 8 bases. The CDR3 extends over 14 amino acids. Germline V gene lookup returns CDR1 MNHNS and CDR2 SASEGT. Trimming cost V 3 bases and J 5 bases; bases outside gene matches: 2. The CDR3 sequence is CASSDRQGNEKLFF. The CDR3 DNA follows: TGTGCCAGCAGTGATAGACAGGGGAATGAAAAACTGTTTTTT.

CDR3 amino acids: CASTPGTLISGANVLTF. Here the CDR3 DNA reads TGTGCCAGCACCCCCGGGACACTGATCTCTGGGGCCAACGTCCTGACTTTC. The J gene is TRBJ2-6, the V gene TRBV25-1; D is possibly TRBD1 (6 bases). Trimming shortened V by 7 bases and J by 0 bases, and 16 bases separated the two germline ends. Looked up from germline, CDR1 is MGHDK and CDR2 is SYGVNS. The CDR3 contains 17 residues. Based on the CDR3 plus reference TRBV25-1 and TRBJ2-6, the full variable domain is EADIYQTPRYLVIGTGKKITLECSQTMGHDKMYWYQQDPGMELHLIHYSYGVNSTEKGDLSSESTVSRIRTEHFPLTLESARPSHTSQYLCASTPGTLISGANVLTFGAGSRLTVL.

This chain joins TRBV7-9 and TRBJ2-5; 7 nucleotides agree with TRBD1. Germline values: CDR1 SEHNR, CDR2 FQNEAQ (reference sequence). The length of the CDR3 is 15 residues. Unmatched junction bases numbered 5, after V lost 4 bases and J lost 0 bases. CDR3 in DNA: TGTGCCAGCAGCTCGGGACAGATACACCAAGAGACCCAGTACTTC. Its translation is CASSSGQIHQETQYF.

The chain carries TRBV10-3 and TRBJ1-2; D call uncertain. The CDR3 sequence is 15 residues long. V shed 0 bases and J shed 4 bases, with 12 bases lying between them. Germline V lookup: CDR1 ENHRY, CDR2 SYGVKD. The CDR3 region is CAISESSDALYGYTF. In DNA form, the CDR3 reads TGTGCCATCAGTGAGTCGAGTGATGCCCTCTATGGCTACACCTTC.

There are a few counts of this clone. The chain carries TRBV7-2 and TRBJ2-5, with D perhaps matching TRBD2 (5 bases). CDR1 SGHTA and CDR2 FQGNSA come from the germline V gene. The germline V and J ends were trimmed by 5 bases and 4 bases, with 14 bases remaining between them. This CDR3 has 14 amino acids. As DNA, the CDR3 is TGTGCCAGCAGCCTCTCGACTATGGGAGAGACCCAGTACTTC. The encoded protein is CASSLSTMGETQYF.

The CDR3 loop reads CATTSGQNQETQYF. The CDR3 DNA sequence: TGCGCCACCACTAGCGGACAAAACCAAGAGACCCAGTACTTC. The chain has TRBV5-1 and TRBJ2-5; 8 nucleotides line up with TRBD2. Trimming removed 9 bases from V and 0 bases from J; junction bases left unmatched: 7. The CDR3 is made up of 14 amino acids. Germline V gives CDR1 SGHRS, CDR2 YFSETQ.

The chain recombines TRBV5-1 with TRBJ2-7, with D possibly being TRBD1 or TRBD2 (6 bases each). The CDR3 is 15 residues long. CDR1 is SGHRS and CDR2 is YFSETQ in the germline V gene. The V end lost 1 base, the J end lost 7 bases, and 18 bases lay between the germline ends. In nucleotides, the CDR3 is TGCGCCAGCAGCTTGTCGGCGGCTCGGGGGCGTGAGCAGTACTTC. Its protein is CASSLSAARGREQYF.

The chain carries TRBV30 and TRBJ1-1; D gene ambiguous. CDR3 size: 11 residues. The germline gives CDR1 GTSNPN, CDR2 SVGIG (reference sequence). CDR3 sequence (DNA): TGTGCTCGAGGGAACGGTGTAGAAGCTTTCTTT. Protein product: CARGNGVEAFF.

The chain combines TRBV5-1 with TRBJ2-5; weak D call: TRBD1 (6 bases). The V and J ends lost 4 bases and 5 bases respectively, with 15 bases between them. CDR3 length: 14 residues. Germline V gene lookup returns CDR1 SGHRS and CDR2 YFSETQ. The CDR3 loop reads CASSGGVRLETQYF. CDR3 nucleotides: TGCGCCAGCAGCGGGGGCGTTCGTTTGGAGACCCAGTACTTC.

V gene TRBV15 combines with J gene TRBJ2-5; D is undetermined. Between the trimmed V and J ends, which lost 3 bases and 4 bases, there was a span of 12 bases. This CDR3 contains 14 residues. The germline V gene has CDR1 LNHNV and CDR2 YYDKDF (reference sequence). The CDR3 sequence is CATSSRVMRETQYF. The CDR3 DNA sequence: TGTGCCACCAGCAGTCGGGTAATGAGAGAGACCCAGTACTTC.

This clone occurred a few times. The chain is built from TRBV29-1 and TRBJ1-2, with TRBD1 identical over 8 bases. Germline V gene sequence: CDR1 SQVTM, CDR2 ANQGSEA. V lost 7 bases and J lost 4; bases outside the gene matches: 11. The CDR3 has 14 residues. The CDR3 nucleotides are TGCAGCGCTACTGGTCGGACAGGGATCTATGGCTACACCTTC. Protein sequence: CSATGRTGIYGYTF.

There are many counts of this clone. V usage is TRBV7-9 and J usage is TRBJ1-5; tentative D call: TRBD1 (6 bases). CDR1 SEHNR and CDR2 FQNEAQ come from the germline V gene (reference sequence). V dropped 5 bases and J dropped 1 base, with 12 bases sitting between them. CDR3 length: 15 residues. The chain's CDR3 is CASSPGQTSNQPQHF. The CDR3 DNA reads TGTGCCAGCAGCCCCGGACAGACGAGCAATCAGCCCCAGCATTTT.

The J gene is TRBJ1-1, the V gene TRBV29-1; D gene unclear. V dropped 5 bases and J dropped 0 bases, with 13 bases sitting between them. The CDR3 contains 14 residues. Germline assignment: CDR1 SQVTM and CDR2 ANQGSEA. The CDR3 DNA is TGCAGCGTTTCTATGTTCAAGATGAACACTGAAGCTTTCTTT. This translates into CSVSMFKMNTEAFF.

This clone has more than one count but fewer than ten. The chain joins TRBV5-1 to TRBJ2-5, with a possible D match to TRBD2 (6 bases). Between the trimmed V and J ends, which lost 5 bases and 0 bases, there was a span of 14 bases. The CDR3 sequence is 15 residues long. Germline values: CDR1 SGHRS, CDR2 YFSETQ. The CDR3 DNA reads TGCGCCAGCAGACATCCGCGGGGCTACCAAGAGACCCAGTACTTC. This sequence encodes CASRHPRGYQETQYF.

The chain has TRBV30 and TRBJ2-5, with 8 nucleotides matching TRBD1. Trimming took 0 bases from V and 4 from J; bases not matched to a gene: 7. CDR3 length equals 15 residues. Germline CDR1 and CDR2: GTSNPN and SVGIG (reference sequence). CDR3: CAWSVGAGGRETQYF. As DNA, the CDR3 is TGTGCCTGGAGTGTAGGGGCAGGGGGCAGAGAGACCCAGTACTTC.

This clone has only a few counts. CDR3 nucleotides: TGCAGCGCTCGACAGGGCCTTCTAGGGGAGACCCAGTACTTC. Translated: CSARQGLLGETQYF. The chain carries TRBV29-1 and TRBJ2-5, with 7 bases lining up with TRBD1. In germline, CDR1 is SQVTM, CDR2 ANQGSEA. The CDR3 covers 14 residues. With V trimmed by 7 bases and J by 5 bases, 13 bases remained unmatched. Using reference TRBV29-1 and TRBJ2-5 for the parts outside the CDR3, the full variable domain is SAVISQKPSRDICQRGTSLTIQCQVDSQVTMMFWYRQQPGQSLTLIATANQGSEATYESGFVIDKFPISRPNLTFSTLTVSNMSPEDSSIYLCSARQGLLGETQYFGPGTRLLVL.

This clone was found once. V usage is TRBV29-1 and J usage is TRBJ1-4; D might be TRBD1 (6 bases). From germline, CDR1 is SQVTM and CDR2 ANQGSEA. CDR3 length: 16 residues. V dropped 6 bases and J dropped 0 bases, with 17 bases sitting between them. This chain's CDR3 is CSVADFGQSTNEKLFF. The CDR3 coding sequence is TGCAGCGTAGCCGACTTTGGACAGTCAACTAATGAAAAACTGTTTTTT.

V and J are TRBV29-1 and TRBJ1-1; 9 nucleotides line up with TRBD1. Per the germline V gene, CDR1 is SQVTM and CDR2 is ANQGSEA. The CDR3 loop spans 15 amino acids. V shed 5 bases, J shed 1 base, and the junction held 8 bases outside the gene matches. The CDR3 spells CSVLGTGLGNTEAFF. As DNA, the CDR3 is TGCAGCGTTCTTGGGACAGGGTTGGGGAACACTGAAGCTTTCTTT.

This sequence joins TRBV9 and TRBJ2-3; D is unresolved. V was shortened by 2 bases and J by 0 bases, with 4 bases between the two germline ends. Germline V CDR1 and CDR2: SGDLS, YYNGEE. The CDR3 extends over 13 amino acids. The CDR3 region is CASSVDSTDTQYF. CDR3 nucleotides: TGTGCCAGCAGCGTGGACAGCACAGATACGCAGTATTTT.

The V gene is TRBV9, the J gene TRBJ1-1; D uncertain. The CDR3 covers 13 residues. Germline lookup yields CDR1 SGDLS and CDR2 YYNGEE. V was cut by 7 bases and J by 0 bases, with 10 bases left in between. The chain's CDR3 is CASGRTMNTEAFF. In DNA, the CDR3 is TGTGCCAGCGGGCGAACTATGAACACTGAAGCTTTCTTT.

The CDR3 loop is CSMATGTSYGYTF. The CDR3 DNA reads TGCAGCATGGCCACAGGGACTTCCTATGGCTACACCTTC. The chain is built from TRBV29-1 and TRBJ1-2; tentative D call: TRBD1 (6 bases). V shed 8 bases and J shed 4 bases, with 17 bases lying between them. Germline CDR1 and CDR2: SQVTM and ANQGSEA. The CDR3 has 13 residues.

This chain uses TRBV7-9 with TRBJ1-3; D call uncertain. Germline CDR1 SEHNR, CDR2 FQNEAQ (reference sequence). The CDR3 length is 12 residues. The ends were cut back, 2 bases at V and 9 bases at J, with 8 bases in the middle. CDR3 DNA: TGTGCCAGCAGCTTAAACACGGCCACCATATATTTT. Translated, it gives CASSLNTATIYF.

This chain joins TRBV30 and TRBJ1-4; possible D gene TRBD1, 6 bases. This CDR3 has 15 residues. V gave up 3 bases and J gave up 3 bases, with 14 bases separating them. The germline CDR1 and CDR2 sequences are GTSNPN and SVGIG (reference sequence). The CDR3 loop is CAWSDRIRANEKLFF. CDR3 DNA sequence: TGTGCCTGGAGCGACAGGATTCGGGCTAATGAAAAACTGTTTTTT.

About this clone: A much larger clone lies a single base off, so this may be a read error. This rearrangement joins TRBV7-6 to TRBJ2-6; D is uncertain. CDR3 length: 15 residues. Trimming left V 1 base short and J 0 bases short, with 4 bases between. Germline V gene sequence: CDR1 SGHVS, CDR2 FNYEAQ. CDR3 in DNA: TGTGCCAGCAGCTTAGGGGGCTCTGGGGCCAACGTCCTGACTTTC. Its translation is CASSLGGSGANVLTF.

This clone was observed a few times. The V call is TRBV5-1, the J call TRBJ1-2; 8 bases map to TRBD1. The length of the CDR3 is 15 residues. After removal of 2 bases from V and 3 bases from J, the junction contained 6 bases not matched to a gene. CDR1 is SGHRS and CDR2 is YFSETQ in the germline V gene. CDR3 DNA: TGCGCCAGCAGCTTTTCAGGGGGCATGGACTATGGCTACACCTTC. Its translation: CASSFSGGMDYGYTF.